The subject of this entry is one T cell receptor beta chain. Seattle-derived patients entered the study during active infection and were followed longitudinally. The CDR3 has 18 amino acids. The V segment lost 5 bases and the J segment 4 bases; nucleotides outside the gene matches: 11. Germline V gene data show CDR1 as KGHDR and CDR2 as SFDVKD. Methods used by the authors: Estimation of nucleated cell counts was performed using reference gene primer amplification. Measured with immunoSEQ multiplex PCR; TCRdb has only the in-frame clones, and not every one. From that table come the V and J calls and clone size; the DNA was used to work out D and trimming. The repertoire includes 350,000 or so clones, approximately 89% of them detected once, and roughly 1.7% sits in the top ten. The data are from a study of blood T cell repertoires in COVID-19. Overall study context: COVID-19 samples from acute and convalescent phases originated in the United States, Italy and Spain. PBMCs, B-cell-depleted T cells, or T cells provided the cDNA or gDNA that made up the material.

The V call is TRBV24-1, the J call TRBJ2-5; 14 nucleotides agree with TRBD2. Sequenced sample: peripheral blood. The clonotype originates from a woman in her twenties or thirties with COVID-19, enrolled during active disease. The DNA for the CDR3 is TGTGCCACCAGTGGGTTGACTAGCGGGGGGGCCCACCCAGAGACCCAGTACTTC. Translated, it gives CATSGLTSGGAHPETQYF.